This record covers a single T cell receptor (beta chain). Its antigen is as yet unknown. The record originates from a study of cytomegalovirus exposure and HLA in healthy donors. Study results and caveats: In a later analysis, HLA-associated TCR beta chains were more clonally expanded than equally common others. Later genetic work tied a missense DCLRE1C variant to beta-chain V and J trimming. Segments of the TCR beta V type were, in most cases, productive about 90% or about 30% of the time in an earlier analysis. Researchers catalogued about 160 TCR beta chains as cytomegalovirus-associated.

60 Vbeta and 13 Jbeta primers were used in PCR. Measured with immunoSEQ multiplex PCR; TCRdb has only the in-frame clones, and not every one. The sample lists over 150,000 clones, around 88% occurring once. This CDR3 contains 13 residues. The germline gives CDR1 SGHDT, CDR2 YYEEEE. Trimming stripped 3 bases from V and 5 bases from J, with 12 bases between. This sequence was found in a woman between 25 and 40 years old in good health and CMV-seronegative. The specimen sequenced was PBMCs. The chain uses TRBV5-6 and TRBJ2-7; D is undetermined. CDR3 in amino acids: CASSSGLSDEQYF. DNA for the CDR3: TGTGCCAGCAGCTCCGGCCTCAGCGACGAGCAGTACTTC. Filled out from reference TRBV5-6 and TRBJ2-7, the complete variable domain reads DAGVTQSPTHLIKTRGQQVTLRCSPKSGHDTVSWYQQALGQGPQFIFQYYEEEERQRGNFPDRFSGHQFPNYSSELNVNALLLGDSALYLCASSSGLSDEQYFGPGTRLTVT.